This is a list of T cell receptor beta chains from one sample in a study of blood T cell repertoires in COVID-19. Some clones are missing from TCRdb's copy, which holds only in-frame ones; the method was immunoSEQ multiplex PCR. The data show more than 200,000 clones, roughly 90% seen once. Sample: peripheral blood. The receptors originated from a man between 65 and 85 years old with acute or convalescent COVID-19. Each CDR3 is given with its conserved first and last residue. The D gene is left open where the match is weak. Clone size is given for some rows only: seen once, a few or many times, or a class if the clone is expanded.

CDR3nt: TGTGCCAGCAGCGTGGACAGGGCGAACATTCAGTACTTC; CDR3aa: CASSVDRANIQYF; abundance: -; v_gene: TRBV5-4; d_gene: TRBD1; j_gene: TRBJ2-4
CDR3nt: TGTGCCAGCAGCCTCAGATACTTCGGGACAGGGGGCCGACCATCTGGAAACACCATATATTTT; CDR3aa: CASSLRYFGTGGRPSGNTIYF; abundance: -; v_gene: TRBV3-1/TRBV3-2; d_gene: TRBD1; j_gene: TRBJ1-3
CDR3nt: TGTGCCAGCAGCCCGACAGGGAACGGTTCACCCCTCCACTTT; CDR3aa: CASSPTGNGSPLHF; abundance: once; v_gene: TRBV14; d_gene: TRBD1; j_gene: TRBJ1-6
CDR3nt: TGTGCCAGCAGCCACCGAGCCGGGACAGGCCAAGAGACCCAGTACTTC; CDR3aa: CASSHRAGTGQETQYF; abundance: -; v_gene: TRBV14; d_gene: TRBD1; j_gene: TRBJ2-5
CDR3nt: TGTGCCAGCAGCTCACAGGGGATTCGGAATCAGCCCCAGCATTTT; CDR3aa: CASSSQGIRNQPQHF; abundance: once; v_gene: TRBV5-5; d_gene: TRBD1; j_gene: TRBJ1-5
CDR3nt: TGTGCCAGCAGCCCAATGAGGAACCGTCCGACAGGAGAAGGAAACACCATATATTTT; CDR3aa: CASSPMRNRPTGEGNTIYF; abundance: -; v_gene: TRBV3-1/TRBV3-2; d_gene: -; j_gene: TRBJ1-3
CDR3nt: TGTGCCAGCAGCCCTCCAAACAGCGGAGTCTACGAGCAGTACTTC; CDR3aa: CASSPPNSGVYEQYF; abundance: -; v_gene: TRBV3-1/TRBV3-2; d_gene: -; j_gene: TRBJ2-7
CDR3nt: TGTGCCAGCAGCTTGTGGACCGGGAGAAGCACAGATACGCAGTATTTT; CDR3aa: CASSLWTGRSTDTQYF; abundance: -; v_gene: TRBV5-6; d_gene: -; j_gene: TRBJ2-3
CDR3nt: TGTGCCAGCAGCCCCCCCAACAGGGCCAATGAGCAGTTCTTC; CDR3aa: CASSPPNRANEQFF; abundance: -; v_gene: TRBV6-5; d_gene: -; j_gene: TRBJ2-1
CDR3nt: TGTGCCAGCAGCCCTACAGGGGGCCAGATAGATACGCAGTATTTT; CDR3aa: CASSPTGGQIDTQYF; abundance: once; v_gene: TRBV5-5; d_gene: TRBD1; j_gene: TRBJ2-3
CDR3nt: TGTGCCAGCTCACCACGGACTAGCGGGAGGACCCACAATGAGCAGTTCTTC; CDR3aa: CASSPRTSGRTHNEQFF; abundance: few; v_gene: TRBV18; d_gene: TRBD2; j_gene: TRBJ2-1
CDR3nt: TGTGCCAGCTCACCACCGGGACTAGCGGGAGGTTACGAGCAGTACTTC; CDR3aa: CASSPPGLAGGYEQYF; abundance: -; v_gene: TRBV18; d_gene: TRBD2; j_gene: TRBJ2-7
CDR3nt: TGCAGCGTTGATGTCGGGTTGCGGTCTAGGAACACTGAAGCTTTCTTT; CDR3aa: CSVDVGLRSRNTEAFF; abundance: -; v_gene: TRBV29-1; d_gene: -; j_gene: TRBJ1-1
CDR3nt: TGCGCCAGCAGCGGAACTAGCGGGATTGGTGGCGGGGAGCTGTTTTTT; CDR3aa: CASSGTSGIGGGELFF; abundance: -; v_gene: TRBV5-1; d_gene: TRBD2; j_gene: TRBJ2-2
CDR3nt: TGCGCCAGCAGCCGAGAGGGACAGGGTATTGGAGATGAGCAGTTCTTC; CDR3aa: CASSREGQGIGDEQFF; abundance: -; v_gene: TRBV4-1; d_gene: TRBD1; j_gene: TRBJ2-1
CDR3nt: TGTGCCAGCAGTGAATGGGAGGGGGGCAATTCACCCCTCCACTTT; CDR3aa: CASSEWEGGNSPLHF; abundance: -; v_gene: TRBV2; d_gene: -; j_gene: TRBJ1-6
CDR3nt: TGCGCCAGCAGCCAAGGGACTCAAAAGGGGACCCAGTACTTC; CDR3aa: CASSQGTQKGTQYF; abundance: -; v_gene: TRBV5-1; d_gene: -; j_gene: TRBJ2-5
CDR3nt: TGTGCCAGCAGTGGGGGACTAGCGGCTGGGAATGAGCAGTTCTTC; CDR3aa: CASSGGLAAGNEQFF; abundance: -; v_gene: TRBV2; d_gene: TRBD2; j_gene: TRBJ2-1
CDR3nt: TGTGCCAGCAGCCAAACCGGGGCCGGGGAGCTGTTTTTT; CDR3aa: CASSQTGAGELFF; abundance: -; v_gene: TRBV4-2; d_gene: -; j_gene: TRBJ2-2
CDR3nt: TGTGCCAGCAGCCACGCCGGACAGGGAGGCTACACCTTC; CDR3aa: CASSHAGQGGYTF; abundance: -; v_gene: TRBV4-2; d_gene: TRBD1; j_gene: TRBJ1-2
CDR3nt: TGTGCCTCAACTTCAAGGACAGTAAGCTCTGGAAACACCATATATTTT; CDR3aa: CASTSRTVSSGNTIYF; abundance: -; v_gene: TRBV2; d_gene: -; j_gene: TRBJ1-3
CDR3nt: TGTGCCAGCAGCTTAGTTACCCCAGGCTACAATGAGCAGTTCTTC; CDR3aa: CASSLVTPGYNEQFF; abundance: -; v_gene: TRBV7-6; d_gene: -; j_gene: TRBJ2-1
CDR3nt: TGTGCCAGCAGCTCAAGGACGACAGCTACTAATGAAAAACTGTTTTTT; CDR3aa: CASSSRTTATNEKLFF; abundance: -; v_gene: TRBV11-2; d_gene: -; j_gene: TRBJ1-4
CDR3nt: TGTGCCAGCGAGCGACGTTCGAACACTGAAGCTTTCTTT; CDR3aa: CASERRSNTEAFF; abundance: few; v_gene: TRBV6-5; d_gene: -; j_gene: TRBJ1-1
CDR3nt: TGTGCCAGCAGCCTTGGACACAACTACGAGCAGTACTTC; CDR3aa: CASSLGHNYEQYF; abundance: -; v_gene: TRBV2; d_gene: -; j_gene: TRBJ2-7
CDR3nt: TGTGCCAGCACGATAGCGGTTACCTACGAGCAGTACTTC; CDR3aa: CASTIAVTYEQYF; abundance: -; v_gene: TRBV6-5; d_gene: -; j_gene: TRBJ2-7
CDR3nt: TGCGCCAGCAGCTTGGGAGGGAATGGAGGCTACACCTTC; CDR3aa: CASSLGGNGGYTF; abundance: -; v_gene: TRBV5-1; d_gene: -; j_gene: TRBJ1-2